The 23 T cell receptor beta chains below were found in one sample sequenced in a study of cytomegalovirus exposure and HLA in healthy donors. In the PCR, 60 Vbeta and 13 Jbeta primers were used. This table comes from immunoSEQ multiplex PCR, and its TCRdb copy is limited to in-frame clones, with some not included. The sample holds approximately 90,000 clones; around 85% are singletons and the top ten take over 7%. Sequenced sample: PBMCs. These receptors originate from a man between 35 and 55 years old in good health and CMV-seropositive.

This clone was seen once. The genes are TRBV28 and TRBJ2-1, with TRBD1 matching over 8 bases. The CDR3 has 14 amino acids. J lost 8 bases, V lost 4 bases, and 7 bases had no gene match. Germline V gene data show CDR1 as MDHEN and CDR2 as SYDVKM. CDR3 bases: TGTGCCAGCAGTTCCCCGGACAGGGATCATGAGCAGTTCTTC. Amino acids: CASSSPDRDHEQFF.

The chain recombines TRBV7-3 with TRBJ2-2, with 7 bases lining up with TRBD2. The CDR3 is 15 amino acids. J lost 5 bases, V lost 1 base, and 4 bases had no gene match. Germline lookup yields CDR1 SGHTA and CDR2 FQGTGA. The CDR3 bases are TGTGCCAGCAGCTTAATAGGACTAGGGACCGGGGAGCTGTTTTTT. Translated: CASSLIGLGTGELFF.

The chain carries TRBV6-5 and TRBJ1-5, with D unclear. Germline V CDR1 and CDR2: MNHEY, SVGAGI. Trimming pared 6 bases from V and 3 bases from J, leaving 12 bases between. This CDR3 spans 14 amino acids. The CDR3 sequence is CASRRTGNNQPQHF. The CDR3 DNA follows: TGTGCCAGCAGACGTACGGGGAACAATCAGCCCCAGCATTTT.

V usage is TRBV9 and J usage is TRBJ2-7; TRBD1 is a possible D gene (6 bases). CDR1 is SGDLS and CDR2 is YYNGEE in the germline V gene. This CDR3 is 14 amino acids long. Trimming pared 4 bases from V and 2 bases from J, leaving 13 bases between. The CDR3 loop is CASSTTTGPYEQYF. The CDR3 DNA sequence: TGTGCCAGCAGCACTACTACAGGGCCCTACGAGCAGTACTTC.

The genes are TRBV10-2 and TRBJ2-3, with 10 bases aligning to TRBD2. Per the germline V gene, CDR1 is WSHSY and CDR2 is SAAADI. CDR3 length: 19 amino acids. The trim removed 3 bases at V and 1 base at J, leaving 13 bases unmatched. In nucleotides, the CDR3 is TGCGCCAGCAGTGATAATCCGGGACTAGCGAGAAAGCGCACAGATACGCAGTATTTT. The encoded protein is CASSDNPGLARKRTDTQYF.

CDR3 loop: CASSILIRGEQFF. The CDR3 DNA follows: TGTGCCAGTAGTATCCTCATAAGGGGTGAGCAGTTCTTC. The chain recombines TRBV19 with TRBJ2-1; D is perhaps TRBD1 (5 bases). Trimming stripped 3 bases from V and 9 bases from J, with 12 bases between. This CDR3 has 13 amino acids. CDR1 and CDR2 from the germline V gene are LNHDA and SQIVND (reference sequence).

V usage is TRBV6-5 and J usage is TRBJ2-2, with 11 bases that match TRBD2. The ends lost 7 bases at V and 1 base at J; junction bases unmatched: 2. The germline V gene encodes CDR1 MNHEY and CDR2 SVGAGI. The CDR3 consists of 15 residues. The CDR3 region has the DNA TGTGCCAGCACGGGACTAGCGGAGAACACCGGGGAGCTGTTTTTT. Its protein product is CASTGLAENTGELFF.

The chain employs TRBV6-5 and TRBJ1-2; tentatively, D is TRBD1 (5 bases). Germline values: CDR1 MNHEY, CDR2 SVGAGI. The CDR3 has 13 residues. The V and J ends lost 3 bases and 4 bases respectively, with 9 bases between them. CDR3 sequence: CASSYSDSYGYTF. The DNA for the CDR3 is TGTGCCAGCAGTTATTCCGACAGCTATGGCTACACCTTC.

The table lists this clone with a few counts. The V and J genes are TRBV15 and TRBJ1-6; 9 bases line up with TRBD1. The CDR3 loop spans 14 amino acids. Germline V gene sequence: CDR1 LNHNV, CDR2 YYDKDF (reference sequence). The junction had 6 bases not matched to a gene; V was cut back by 9 bases and J by 6 bases. The CDR3 DNA reads TGTGCCACAAAACAGGGGGCGGCTAATTCACCCCTCCACTTT. It translates to CATKQGAANSPLHF.

The chain is built from TRBV28 and TRBJ2-7; 7 bases fit TRBD1. The J segment lost 10 bases and the V segment lost 4 bases, leaving 4 bases of the junction unmatched. This CDR3 spans 11 amino acids. Germline V CDR1 and CDR2: MDHEN, SYDVKM. CDR3 nucleotides: TGTGCCAGCAGTTCGGGGACAGCCCAGTACTTC. This gives the protein CASSSGTAQYF.

The J gene is TRBJ1-5, the V gene TRBV28, with 8 bases fitting TRBD1. V was pared by 5 bases and J by 6 bases, with 3 bases of the junction left unmatched. Germline lookup yields CDR1 MDHEN and CDR2 SYDVKM. The CDR3 spans 13 residues. The CDR3 is CASSNRGVQPQHF. The CDR3 nucleotides are TGTGCCAGCAGTAACAGGGGGGTTCAGCCCCAGCATTTT.

This rearrangement joins TRBV5-1 to TRBJ2-7; 8 bases fit TRBD1. Germline V lookup: CDR1 SGHRS, CDR2 YFSETQ. The CDR3 length is 15 residues. After removal of 0 bases from V and 2 bases from J, the junction contained 4 bases not matched to a gene. This chain's CDR3 is CASSLEVTGAYEQYF. The DNA of the CDR3 is TGCGCCAGCAGCTTGGAAGTGACAGGGGCCTACGAGCAGTACTTC.

This clone showed up just once. The gene calls are TRBV7-2 and TRBJ2-5; 10 positions match TRBD1. CDR3 length equals 16 residues. The V gene end was trimmed by 5 bases and the J gene end by 0 bases; junction bases not matched to a gene: 6. The germline V gene has CDR1 SGHTA and CDR2 FQGNSA. The CDR3 sequence: CASSRRQGANQETQYF. The CDR3, as DNA: TGTGCCAGCAGCCGAAGACAGGGGGCTAACCAAGAGACCCAGTACTTC.

V gene TRBV7-3 combines with J gene TRBJ2-1, with a possible D match to TRBD2 (6 bases). Trimming removed 4 bases from V and 3 bases from J, with 10 bases in between. The CDR3 loop spans 14 amino acids. CDR1 is SGHTA, CDR2 FQGTGA, per germline. As DNA, the CDR3 is TGTGCCAGCAGCTCCGGACTAAACTACAATGAGCAGTTCTTC. Its translation: CASSSGLNYNEQFF.

The chain joins TRBV13 to TRBJ2-1; 9 positions match TRBD2. This CDR3 spans 19 amino acids. V shed 5 bases and J 6 bases; nucleotides not matched to a gene: 20. Per germline, CDR1 PRHDT and CDR2 FYEKMQ (reference sequence). DNA of the CDR3: TGTGCCAGCAGCCCGACTCGGGGATTTAGCGGGAGAGGGGGCAATGAGCAGTTCTTC. Translation gives CASSPTRGFSGRGGNEQFF.

V gene TRBV7-3 combines with J gene TRBJ1-6, with D perhaps TRBD1 (6 bases). CDR3 size: 14 residues. CDR1 and CDR2 from the germline V gene are SGHTA and FQGTGA. The germline V and J ends were trimmed by 1 base and 9 bases, with 10 bases remaining between them. In DNA, the CDR3 is TGTGCCAGCAGCTTAAGGGGGCTAGGTTCACCCCTCCACTTT. It yields the protein CASSLRGLGSPLHF. Complete variable domain (other parts from reference TRBV7-3 and TRBJ1-6): GAGVSQTPSNKVTEKGKYVELRCDPISGHTALYWYRQSLGQGPEFLIYFQGTGAADDSGLPNDRFFAVRPEGSVSTLKIQRTERGDSAVYLCASSLRGLGSPLHFGNGTRLTVT.

V usage is TRBV30 and J usage is TRBJ1-2; 7 nucleotides match TRBD1. There are 13 residues in the CDR3. V was pared by 2 bases and J by 4 bases, with 4 bases of the junction left unmatched. The germline CDR1 and CDR2 sequences are GTSNPN and SVGIG (reference sequence). The chain's CDR3 is CAWSTQGFYGYTF. CDR3 DNA sequence: TGTGCCTGGAGTACACAGGGGTTCTATGGCTACACCTTC.

CDR3 protein: CASSYSGTGSSYEQYF. The CDR3 DNA follows: TGCGCCAGCAGCTACTCAGGGACAGGGTCCTCTTACGAGCAGTACTTC. The chain links TRBV5-1 to TRBJ2-7, with 9 bases lining up with TRBD1. This CDR3 has 16 residues. Trimming took 3 bases from V and 4 from J; bases not matched to a gene: 11. Germline loops: CDR1 SGHRS, CDR2 YFSETQ.

This clone was seen a single time. J is TRBJ2-7 and V is TRBV7-2, with D possibly matching TRBD2 (7 bases). The CDR3 runs to 15 residues. V was pared by 1 base and J by 5 bases, with 15 bases between. Per germline, CDR1 SGHTA and CDR2 FQGNSA. The CDR3, as DNA: TGTGCCAGCAGCTTAGGGGCGGGGGCTGGCAACGAGCAGTACTTC. It specifies CASSLGAGAGNEQYF.

This clone was detected only a few times. This chain joins TRBV5-4 and TRBJ2-2, with 8 bases fitting TRBD2. The V segment lost 3 bases and the J segment 7 bases; nucleotides outside the gene matches: 14. Germline values: CDR1 SGHNT, CDR2 YYREEE (reference sequence). This CDR3 has 17 amino acids. Here the CDR3 DNA reads TGTGCCAGCAGCTCGAATCCAGCGGGAGTTGTAAGCGGGGAGCTGTTTTTT. It yields the protein CASSSNPAGVVSGELFF.

The J gene is TRBJ1-4, the V gene TRBV7-9; 11 nucleotides match TRBD1. The CDR3 sequence is 17 residues long. V lost 5 bases and J lost 3; bases outside the gene matches: 8. Germline CDR1 reads SEHNR; CDR2 reads FQNEAQ (reference sequence). The CDR3 is CASSPGTGGLSNEKLFF. In DNA, the CDR3 is TGTGCCAGCAGCCCCGGGACAGGGGGTTTGTCTAATGAAAAACTGTTTTTT.

This clone was seen only once. The genes are TRBV30 and TRBJ1-4; D is unclear. Germline V gene sequence: CDR1 GTSNPN, CDR2 SVGIG (reference sequence). V was pared by 3 bases and J by 6 bases, with 5 bases between. The CDR3 runs to 11 residues. The CDR3 DNA follows: TGTGCCTGGAGGCCAGATGAAAAACTGTTTTTT. The encoded protein is CAWRPDEKLFF.

This CDR3 reads CASTIGGAANQPQHF. The CDR3 DNA reads as TGTGCCAGTACCATTGGGGGCGCAGCCAATCAGCCCCAGCATTTT. The genes are TRBV19 and TRBJ1-5, with D perhaps matching TRBD1 (6 bases). CDR1 and CDR2 from the germline V gene are LNHDA and SQIVND (reference sequence). Trimming took off 7 bases at V and 3 bases at J, with 16 bases between the two ends. The CDR3 length is 15 residues.